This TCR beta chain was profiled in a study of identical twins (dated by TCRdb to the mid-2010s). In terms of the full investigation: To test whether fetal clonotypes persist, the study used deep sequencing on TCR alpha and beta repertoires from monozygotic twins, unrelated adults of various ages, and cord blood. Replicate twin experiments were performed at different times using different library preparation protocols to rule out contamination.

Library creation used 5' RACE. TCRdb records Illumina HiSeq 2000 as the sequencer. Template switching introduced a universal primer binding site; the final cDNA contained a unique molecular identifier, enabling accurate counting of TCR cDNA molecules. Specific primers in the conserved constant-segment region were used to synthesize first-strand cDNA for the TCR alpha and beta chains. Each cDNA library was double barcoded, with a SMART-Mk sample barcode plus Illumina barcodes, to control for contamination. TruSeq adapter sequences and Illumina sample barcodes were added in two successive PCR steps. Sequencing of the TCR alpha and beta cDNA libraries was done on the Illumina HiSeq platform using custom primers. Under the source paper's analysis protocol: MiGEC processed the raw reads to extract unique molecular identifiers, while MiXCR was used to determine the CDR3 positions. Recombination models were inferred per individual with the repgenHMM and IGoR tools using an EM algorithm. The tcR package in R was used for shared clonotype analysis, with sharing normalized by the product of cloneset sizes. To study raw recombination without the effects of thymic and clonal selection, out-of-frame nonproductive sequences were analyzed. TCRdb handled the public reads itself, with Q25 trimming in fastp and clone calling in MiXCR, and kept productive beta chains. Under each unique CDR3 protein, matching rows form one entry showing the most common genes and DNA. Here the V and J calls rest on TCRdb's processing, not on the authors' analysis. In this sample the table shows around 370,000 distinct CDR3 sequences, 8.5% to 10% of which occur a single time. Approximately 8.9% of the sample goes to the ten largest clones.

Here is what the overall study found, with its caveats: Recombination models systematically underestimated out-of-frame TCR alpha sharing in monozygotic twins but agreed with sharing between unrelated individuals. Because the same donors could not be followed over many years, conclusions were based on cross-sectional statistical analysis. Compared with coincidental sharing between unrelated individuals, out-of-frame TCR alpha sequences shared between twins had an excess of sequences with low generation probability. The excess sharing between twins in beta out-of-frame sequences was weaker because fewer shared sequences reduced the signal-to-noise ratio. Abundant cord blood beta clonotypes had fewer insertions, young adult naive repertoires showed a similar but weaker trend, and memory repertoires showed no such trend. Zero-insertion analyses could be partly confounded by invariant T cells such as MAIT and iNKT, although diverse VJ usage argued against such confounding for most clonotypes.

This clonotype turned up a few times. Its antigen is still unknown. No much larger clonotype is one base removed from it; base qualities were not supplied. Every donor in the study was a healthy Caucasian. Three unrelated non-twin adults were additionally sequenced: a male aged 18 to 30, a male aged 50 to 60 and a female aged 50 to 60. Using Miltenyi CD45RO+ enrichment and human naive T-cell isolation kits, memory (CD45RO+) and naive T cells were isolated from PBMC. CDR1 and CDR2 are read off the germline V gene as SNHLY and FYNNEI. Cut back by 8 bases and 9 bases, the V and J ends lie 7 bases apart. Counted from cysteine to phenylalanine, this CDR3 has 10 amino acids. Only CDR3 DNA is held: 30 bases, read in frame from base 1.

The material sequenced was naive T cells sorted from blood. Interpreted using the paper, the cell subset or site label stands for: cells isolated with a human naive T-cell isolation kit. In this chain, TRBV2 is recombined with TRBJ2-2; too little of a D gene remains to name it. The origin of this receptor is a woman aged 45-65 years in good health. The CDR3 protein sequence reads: CASRWRELFF. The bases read TGTGCCAGCCGGTGGAGGGAGCTGTTTTTT.